This paragraph reports one T cell receptor beta chain. This specimen comes from a study of blood T cell repertoires in COVID-19. Overall study context: Acute and convalescent COVID-19 samples came from the United States, Italy and Spain.

Clones were sequenced by immunoSEQ multiplex PCR, and TCRdb holds only the in-frame ones, with some missing. The sample lists more than 150,000 clones, about 75% occurring once. CDR3 length: 14 residues. From germline, CDR1 is MNHEY and CDR2 SMNVEV (reference sequence). The V end lost 4 bases, the J end lost 7 bases, and 14 bases lay between the germline ends. The TCR comes from a woman in her seventies with acute or convalescent COVID-19. This chain connects TRBV27 to TRBJ2-4, with a weak D call TRBD1 (6 bases). The sample comprised peripheral blood. This CDR3 is CASSSSGQRNIQYF. The CDR3 DNA is TGTGCCAGCAGTTCCTCGGGACAAAGGAACATTCAGTACTTC.